The 11 T cell receptor beta chains reported below all come from one sample, sequenced in a study of lymphopenia after photon versus proton radiotherapy (dated by TCRdb to about 2019). The library was built by means of the immunoSEQ multiplex PCR assay. Imported from immuneACCESS, the table was reduced by TCRdb to in-frame sequences with V and J called. These copies leave out some clones; in studies compared against another copy, an unresolved V gene accounts for under half, and the cause of the remainder is not known. Counted in this sample were roughly 61,000 clones; about nine tenths of them appeared once. Roughly 13% of the sample is taken by the ten largest. Here the sequenced sample was peripheral blood, taken from a patient treated with proton-based radiotherapy. These receptors were collected from an elderly man with esophageal cancer.

In DNA form, the CDR3 reads TGTGCCAGCAGCTTTACTTCCCTAAGGACTGGCGATTACAATGAGCAGTTCTTC. Translated: CASSFTSLRTGDYNEQFF. The chain employs TRBV11-3 and TRBJ2-1, with D perhaps TRBD2 (5 bases). Germline loops: CDR1 SGHNT, CDR2 YENEEA. Trimming shortened V by 3 bases and J by 4 bases, and 22 bases separated the two germline ends. This CDR3 spans 18 amino acids. The full variable domain, its missing parts supplied by reference TRBV11-3 and TRBJ2-1, is EAGVVQSPRYKIIEKKQPVAFWCNPISGHNTLYWYLQNLGQGPELLIRYENEEAVDDSQLPKDRFSAERLKGVDSTLKIQPAELGDSAVYLCASSFTSLRTGDYNEQFFGPGTRLTVL.

The J gene is TRBJ2-1, the V gene TRBV7-9, with a weak D call TRBD2 (5 bases). Looked up from germline, CDR1 is SEHNR and CDR2 is FQNEAQ (reference sequence). This CDR3 is built from 16 residues. V gave up 5 bases and J gave up 0 bases, with 14 bases separating them. The CDR3 protein is CASSPWTSSSYNEQFF. CDR3 bases: TGTGCCAGCAGCCCTTGGACTTCAAGCTCCTACAATGAGCAGTTCTTC.

This clone is labeled medium-sized. V usage is TRBV27 and J usage is TRBJ1-2, with a weak D call TRBD1 (6 bases). V was cut by 6 bases and J by 8 bases, with 13 bases left in between. This CDR3 is built from 12 residues. In germline, CDR1 is MNHEY, CDR2 SMNVEV (reference sequence). Here the CDR3 reads CASRDSFRGYTF. In DNA, the CDR3 is TGTGCCAGCAGGGACAGCTTTCGGGGCTACACCTTC.

This rearrangement joins TRBV9 to TRBJ2-1; D not resolved. The CDR3 has 18 amino acids. V was clipped by 4 bases and J by 6 bases, with 26 bases between them. Germline-derived CDR1 and CDR2 are SGDLS and YYNGEE. The CDR3 spells CASSPRVGTRNSINEQFF. The CDR3, as DNA: TGTGCCAGCAGCCCACGGGTAGGAACCCGGAACTCCATCAATGAGCAGTTCTTC.

The chain recombines TRBV10-3 with TRBJ2-1, with TRBD2 identical over 9 bases. Germline V gene sequence: CDR1 ENHRY, CDR2 SYGVKD. The CDR3 totals 13 residues. Germline trimming cut 10 bases from V and 7 bases from J; bases unmatched to any gene: 8. CDR3 in DNA: TGTGCCACCACGGGACTAGCTAGGAATGAGCAGTTCTTC. Amino acids: CATTGLARNEQFF.

This clone has just a few counts. The chain links TRBV25-1 to TRBJ1-1; tentative D call: TRBD1 (5 bases). There are 14 residues in the CDR3. The germline V gene encodes CDR1 MGHDK and CDR2 SYGVNS. Trimming took 7 bases from V and 1 from J, leaving 13 bases between them. CDR3 nucleotides: TGTGCCAGCATCGGCGGGGGAGGGAACACTGAAGCTTTCTTT. This gives the protein CASIGGGGNTEAFF.

This clone is a singleton in its sample. V and J are TRBV12-1 and TRBJ2-1; whether TRBD2, the table's D call, matches the DNA was not checked. TRBV12-1 is deemed a pseudogene. The CDR3 runs to 20 residues. Written as DNA, the CDR3 is TGTGCCAGCAGCTGTCGACTAGCGGGAGTCAGAAAAGATAAGGTCTATGAGCAGTTCTTC. Its translation is CASSCRLAGVRKDKVYEQFF.

This chain connects TRBV7-9 to TRBJ1-3, with D hard to call. Per the germline V gene, CDR1 is SEHNR and CDR2 is FQNEAQ (reference sequence). Trimming pared 7 bases from V and 3 bases from J, leaving 19 bases between. This CDR3 contains 16 residues. The CDR3: CASKGPNGVVGNTIYF. The CDR3, as DNA: TGTGCCAGCAAGGGCCCCAATGGAGTGGTTGGAAACACCATATATTTT.

The J gene is TRBJ1-1, the V gene TRBV19, with 7 bases aligning to TRBD1. The germline CDR1 and CDR2 sequences are LNHDA and SQIVND (reference sequence). The CDR3 is made up of 14 amino acids. The V segment lost 9 bases and the J segment 4 bases; nucleotides outside the gene matches: 11. In nucleotides, the CDR3 is TGTGCCAGCCGACAGGGTGGTTCGAGCACTGAAGCTTTCTTT. The encoded protein is CASRQGGSSTEAFF.

The table lists this clone with a few counts. The rearrangement uses TRBV6-4 and TRBJ2-2, with 8 bases aligning to TRBD2. The CDR3 covers 15 residues. Unmatched junction bases numbered 10, after V lost 7 bases and J lost 6 bases. Germline V CDR1 and CDR2: MRHNA, SNTAGT. In DNA, the CDR3 is TGTGCCAGCACCTTACATAGCGGGAAGGCCGGGGAGCTGTTTTTT. Protein sequence: CASTLHSGKAGELFF.

J is TRBJ2-1 and V is TRBV30; 9 bases align to TRBD2. The trim removed 1 base at V and 1 base at J, leaving 5 bases unmatched. CDR1 and CDR2 (germline): GTSNPN, SVGIG (reference sequence). This CDR3 is built from 16 residues. CDR3 in DNA: TGTGCCTGGAGTGAATCAAGCGGGAGGTCCTACAATGAGCAGTTCTTC. This translates into CAWSESSGRSYNEQFF.